The rows below give T cell receptor beta chains drawn from one sample of a study of T cells after posttransplantation cyclophosphamide. The method was immunoSEQ multiplex PCR; TCRdb's version includes in-frame clones alone and lacks a portion of them. The data show some 27,000 clones, 86% seen once. The sequenced sample was PBMCs. These receptors all stem from a man aged 45-65 years. Both conserved end residues are part of each CDR3. The order of the fields is D gene, clone size, J gene, V gene, CDR3 protein, CDR3 DNA. D genes are given only for firm matches. Size is omitted from some rows. Given values are once, few, many or a class for expanded clones.

>TRBD1|-|TRBJ2-7|TRBV7-9
CASSQRWDSSYEQYF
TGTGCCAGCAGCCAGCGATGGGACAGCTCCTACGAGCAGTACTTC
>TRBD2|-|TRBJ2-3|TRBV30
CAWASGGVIDTQYF
TGTGCCTGGGCCTCGGGGGGAGTGATAGATACGCAGTATTTT
>TRBD1|-|TRBJ2-1|TRBV2
CARGDAGQGSNEQFF
TGTGCCAGGGGGGACGCGGGACAGGGGTCCAATGAGCAGTTCTTC
>-|-|TRBJ1-5|TRBV4-1
CASSQVVGRGDQPQHF
TGCGCCAGCAGCCAAGTTGTCGGACGGGGGGATCAGCCCCAGCATTTT
>-|few|TRBJ2-5|TRBV7-2
CASLDYLGGLETQYF
TGTGCCAGCCTGGACTACCTAGGGGGCCTAGAGACCCAGTACTTC
>TRBD2|once|TRBJ2-7|TRBV5-1
CASSLHGLETYEQYF
TGCGCCAGCAGCTTGCACGGACTAGAGACCTACGAGCAGTACTTC
>TRBD1|-|TRBJ1-1|TRBV18
CASSPGQGTSSTEAFF
TGTGCCAGCTCACCGGGACAGGGAACCTCTTCCACTGAAGCTTTCTTT
>TRBD2|-|TRBJ2-5|TRBV7-7
CASSHSSGGQETQYF
TGTGCTAGCAGCCATTCTAGCGGGGGTCAAGAGACCCAGTACTTC
>TRBD1|-|TRBJ1-2|TRBV14
CASSQDLRDRVYGYTF
TGTGCCAGCAGCCAAGATCTCAGGGACAGGGTCTATGGCTACACCTTC
>-|-|TRBJ1-1|TRBV18
CVSSLGLTGLTEAFF
TGTGTCAGCTCACTGGGGTTAACAGGGCTCACTGAAGCTTTCTTT
>-|-|TRBJ1-1|TRBV7-3
CASRPDGGTEAFF
TGTGCCAGCAGGCCGGACGGAGGTACTGAAGCTTTCTTT
>-|once|TRBJ2-1|TRBV7-3
CASSLGLNEPLQFF
TGTGCCAGCAGCCTAGGACTAAACGAGCCCTTGCAGTTCTTC
>-|few|TRBJ2-7|TRBV28
CASSLASKGFSGATYEQYF
TGTGCCAGCAGTTTGGCCTCTAAAGGGTTCAGTGGGGCCACCTACGAGCAGTACTTC
>-|-|TRBJ1-3|TRBV5-1
CASSLQPLGQKGNTIYF
TGCGCCAGCAGCCTGCAACCTCTGGGGCAGAAGGGAAACACCATATATTTT
>TRBD2|few|TRBJ2-1|TRBV6-4
CASRKAGENEQFF
TGTGCCAGCAGAAAAGCGGGAGAAAATGAGCAGTTCTTC
>-|-|TRBJ1-6|TRBV30
CAWNPDISSPLHF
TGTGCCTGGAATCCGGACATTTCATCACCCCTCCACTTT
>TRBD1|-|TRBJ1-5|TRBV5-6
CASSLTYGQGGDQPQHF
TGTGCCAGCAGCCTAACCTACGGACAGGGTGGAGATCAGCCCCAGCATTTT
>TRBD2|few|TRBJ2-5|TRBV9
CASSPIGREDQETQYF
TGTGCCAGCAGCCCAATAGGGCGGGAGGACCAAGAGACCCAGTACTTC
>-|-|TRBJ1-2|TRBV7-2
CASSLLQFYGYTF
TGTGCCAGCAGCTTACTACAGTTCTATGGCTACACCTTC
>-|-|TRBJ2-3|TRBV4-2
CASSLPPTSTDTQYF
TGTGCCAGCAGCCTTCCTCCGACTTCTACAGATACGCAGTATTTT
>-|-|TRBJ2-2|TRBV18
CASSGSGNRVTGELFF
TGTGCCAGCTCAGGATCCGGGAACAGGGTCACCGGGGAGCTGTTTTTT
>TRBD1|-|TRBJ1-6|TRBV7-9
CASSLDFGRGNSPLHF
TGTGCCAGCAGCTTAGATTTCGGCAGGGGGAATTCACCCCTCCACTTT
>-|-|TRBJ1-1|TRBV7-8
CASSFRSGRAFF
TGTGCCAGCAGCTTCCGCTCAGGGAGGGCTTTCTTT
>TRBD2|-|TRBJ2-4|TRBV4-1
CASRRLAIEHIQYF
TGCGCCAGCAGGCGACTAGCGATTGAGCACATTCAGTACTTC
>-|few|TRBJ1-3|TRBV25-1
CASTAAGELNTIYF
TGTGCCAGCACCGCTGCCGGGGAGTTAAACACCATATATTTT
>-|-|TRBJ2-5|TRBV9
CASSVGRAAQETQYF
TGTGCCAGCAGCGTAGGGAGGGCAGCACAAGAGACCCAGTACTTC
>-|-|TRBJ2-7|TRBV4-1
CASSQEGWGDEQYF
TGCGCCAGCAGCCAAGAAGGATGGGGGGACGAGCAGTACTTC
>-|-|TRBJ1-1|TRBV7-9
CASSVAESEAFF
TGTGCCAGCAGCGTCGCGGAGTCCGAAGCTTTCTTT
>TRBD1|-|TRBJ1-3|TRBV28
CASRLTGGGNTIYF
TGTGCCAGCAGGCTGACAGGGGGCGGAAACACCATATATTTT
>-|-|TRBJ1-3|TRBV9
CASSLLGSSGNTIYF
TGTGCCAGCAGCCTACTCGGGAGCTCTGGAAACACCATATATTTT
>-|-|TRBJ1-1|TRBV10-3
CAISDRNTEAFF
TGTGCCATCAGTGACAGAAACACTGAAGCTTTCTTT
>-|-|TRBJ1-2|TRBV2
CASKKTDSYGYTF
TGTGCCAGCAAAAAGACAGACTCCTATGGCTACACCTTC
>TRBD1|-|TRBJ1-5|TRBV6-5
CASSYARDRGTQPQHF
TGTGCCAGCAGTTACGCCCGGGACAGGGGAACCCAGCCCCAGCATTTT
>-|once|TRBJ2-7|TRBV9
CASSVVGEGGEQYF
TGTGCCAGCAGCGTAGTTGGGGAAGGGGGCGAGCAGTACTTC
>TRBD1|-|TRBJ1-1|TRBV4-3
CASSQGRALRDRGTEAFF
TGCGCCAGCAGCCAAGGAAGGGCACTCCGGGACAGGGGAACTGAAGCTTTCTTT
>-|-|TRBJ2-5|TRBV28
CASSSSSWLERETQYF
TGTGCCAGCAGTTCCTCGAGCTGGTTGGAGAGGGAGACCCAGTACTTC
>TRBD1|-|TRBJ1-2|TRBV5-6
CASSFRDRAAYGYTF
TGTGCCAGCAGCTTCCGTGACAGGGCGGCCTATGGCTACACCTTC
>-|few|TRBJ1-1|TRBV6-5
CASSYGFDREAFF
TGTGCCAGCAGTTACGGGTTTGACAGGGAAGCTTTCTTT
>-|-|TRBJ2-3|TRBV5-6
CASSQGPSSTDTQYF
TGTGCCAGCAGCCAGGGTCCTTCTAGCACAGATACGCAGTATTTT
>-|-|TRBJ2-3|TRBV11-3
CASSLLSRGGTDTQYF
TGTGCCAGCAGCCTATTATCGAGGGGGGGGACAGATACGCAGTATTTT
>TRBD2|-|TRBJ2-2|TRBV18
CASSPQRGGLTGELFF
TGTGCCAGCTCACCTCAACGGGGGGGTCTCACCGGGGAGCTGTTTTTT
>TRBD1|-|TRBJ2-7|TRBV27
CASRMPGTGSYEQYF
TGTGCCAGCCGAATGCCCGGGACAGGGAGCTACGAGCAGTACTTC
>TRBD1|-|TRBJ2-5|TRBV4-2
CASSQGDREQETQYF
TGTGCCAGCAGCCAAGGGGACAGGGAACAAGAGACCCAGTACTTC
>-|-|TRBJ2-7|TRBV18
CASSPASWGLHVFEQYF
TGTGCCAGCTCACCTGCCAGTTGGGGACTGCATGTTTTTGAGCAGTACTTC
>TRBD2|once|TRBJ2-7|TRBV19
CASSAGTSGYEQYF
TGTGCCAGTAGTGCCGGGACTAGCGGGTACGAGCAGTACTTC